This T cell receptor (beta chain) appears in the sequencing data of a study of blood T cell repertoires in COVID-19. The CDR3 totals 17 residues. Germline CDR1 SGHTA, CDR2 FQGNSA. The J segment lost 8 bases and the V segment lost 4 bases, leaving 14 bases of the junction unmatched. The repertoire was sequenced with immunoSEQ multiplex PCR; TCRdb's copy has only in-frame clones and lacks some. The table includes approximately 280,000 clones, around 84% detected once. Two negative PCRs, clearance, or symptom resolution were required of recovered Cohort 3 donors. Sequencing used PBMCs or T cells enriched from blood (not recorded which). The chain employs TRBV7-2 and TRBJ1-2, with 12 bases fitting TRBD1. The clonotype was recovered from a woman aged 45-60 years who had recovered from COVID-19. The DNA for the CDR3 is TGTGCCAGCAGCTCCCAACCCCCGGGACAGGGGGCGCGAGGCTACACCTTC. Translation: CASSSQPPGQGARGYTF.